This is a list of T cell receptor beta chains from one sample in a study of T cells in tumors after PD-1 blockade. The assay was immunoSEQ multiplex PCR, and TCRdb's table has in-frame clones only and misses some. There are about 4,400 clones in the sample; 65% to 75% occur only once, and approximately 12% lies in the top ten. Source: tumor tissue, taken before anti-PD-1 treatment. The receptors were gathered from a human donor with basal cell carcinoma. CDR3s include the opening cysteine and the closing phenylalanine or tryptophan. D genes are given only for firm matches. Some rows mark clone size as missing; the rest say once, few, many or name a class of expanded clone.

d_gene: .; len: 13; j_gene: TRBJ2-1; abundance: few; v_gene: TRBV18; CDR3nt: TGTGCCAGCTCCAAACCAGGGGTCAATGAGCAGTTCTTC; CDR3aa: CASSKPGVNEQFF
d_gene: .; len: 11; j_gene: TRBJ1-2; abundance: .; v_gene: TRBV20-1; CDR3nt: TGCAGTGCTACAGGGGACTATGGCTACACCTTC; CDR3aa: CSATGDYGYTF
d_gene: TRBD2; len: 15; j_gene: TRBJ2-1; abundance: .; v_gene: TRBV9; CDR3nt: TGTGCCAGCAGCGTAGATGGGACTAGGTACAATGAGCAGTTCTTC; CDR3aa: CASSVDGTRYNEQFF
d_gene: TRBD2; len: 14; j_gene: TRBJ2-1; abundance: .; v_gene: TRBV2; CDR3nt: TGTGCCACCCGTCGTAGCGGGGAATACAATGAGCAGTTCTTC; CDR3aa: CATRRSGEYNEQFF
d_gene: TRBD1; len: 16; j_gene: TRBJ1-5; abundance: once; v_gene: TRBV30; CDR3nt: TGTGCCTGGAGTGATCAGGGGGCGCGCAGAAATCAGCCCCAGCATTTT; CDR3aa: CAWSDQGARRNQPQHF
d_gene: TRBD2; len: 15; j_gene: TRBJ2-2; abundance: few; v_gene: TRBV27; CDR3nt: TGTGCCAGCAGGTCTAGCGGGGGGGCATCCGGGGAGCTGTTTTTT; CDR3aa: CASRSSGGASGELFF
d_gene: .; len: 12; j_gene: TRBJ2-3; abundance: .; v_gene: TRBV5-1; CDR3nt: TGCGCCAGCAGCTCCTTATCAGATACGCAGTATTTT; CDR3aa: CASSSLSDTQYF
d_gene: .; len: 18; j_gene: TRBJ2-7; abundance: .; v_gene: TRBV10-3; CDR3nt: TGTGCCATCAGTGAAAGACGGATTAAGGTACAGACGACCTACGAGCAGTACTTC; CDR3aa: CAISERRIKVQTTYEQYF
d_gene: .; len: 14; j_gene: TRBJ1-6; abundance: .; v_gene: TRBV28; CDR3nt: TGTGCCAGCAGTTTATCGGCGGGGGGGTCACCCCTCCACTTT; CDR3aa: CASSLSAGGSPLHF
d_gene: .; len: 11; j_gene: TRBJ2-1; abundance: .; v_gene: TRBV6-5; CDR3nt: TGTGCCAGCAGTTACCAGTCTGAGCAGTTCTTC; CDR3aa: CASSYQSEQFF
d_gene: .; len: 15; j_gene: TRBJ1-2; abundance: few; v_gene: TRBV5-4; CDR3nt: TGTGCCAGCAGCTCCCTTGGAGGGATTAACTATGGCTACACCTTC; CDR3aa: CASSSLGGINYGYTF
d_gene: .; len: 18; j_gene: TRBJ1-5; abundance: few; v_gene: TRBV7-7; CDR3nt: TGTGCCAGCAGCTATAGGACAGAAACCGCATATAGCAATCAGCCCCAGCATTTT; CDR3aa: CASSYRTETAYSNQPQHF
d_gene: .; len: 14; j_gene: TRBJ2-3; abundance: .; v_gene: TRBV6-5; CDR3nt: TGTGCCAGCAGTTACTCGGGGAGCACAGATACGCAGTATTTT; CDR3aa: CASSYSGSTDTQYF
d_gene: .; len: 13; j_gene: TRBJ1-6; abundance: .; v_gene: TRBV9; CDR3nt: TGTGCCAGCAGCGACGGGACCAATTCACCCCTCCACTTT; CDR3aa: CASSDGTNSPLHF
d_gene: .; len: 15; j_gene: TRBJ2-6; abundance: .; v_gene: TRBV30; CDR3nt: TGTGCCTGGAGTGTAGGTCAGGCTGGGGCCAACGTCCTGACTTTC; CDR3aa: CAWSVGQAGANVLTF
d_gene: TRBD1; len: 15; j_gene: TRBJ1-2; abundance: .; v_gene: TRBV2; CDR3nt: TGTGCCAGCAATGGACAGGGGGCAGTTAACTATGGCTACACCTTC; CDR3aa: CASNGQGAVNYGYTF
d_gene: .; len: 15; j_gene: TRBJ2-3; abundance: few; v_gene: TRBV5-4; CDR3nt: TGTGCCAGCAGCTTTTCGCAGACTCAAACAGATACGCAGTATTTT; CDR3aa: CASSFSQTQTDTQYF
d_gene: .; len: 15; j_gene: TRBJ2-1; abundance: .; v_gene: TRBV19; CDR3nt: TGTGCCAGTAGTATGAGGACTACCAGCTACAATGAGCAGTTCTTC; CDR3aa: CASSMRTTSYNEQFF
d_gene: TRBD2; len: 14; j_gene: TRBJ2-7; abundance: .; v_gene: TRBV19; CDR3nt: TGTGCCAGTAGTAAGGCGGGGGAGACCTACGAGCAGTACTTC; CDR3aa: CASSKAGETYEQYF
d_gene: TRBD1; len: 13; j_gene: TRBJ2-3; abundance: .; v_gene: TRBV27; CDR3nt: TGTGCCAGCAGTGTACAGGGGTCAGATACGCAGTATTTT; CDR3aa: CASSVQGSDTQYF
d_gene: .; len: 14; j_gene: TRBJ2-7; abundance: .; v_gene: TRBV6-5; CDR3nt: TGTGCCAGCAGTTACTCCGGGAATCACTACGAGCAGTACTTC; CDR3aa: CASSYSGNHYEQYF
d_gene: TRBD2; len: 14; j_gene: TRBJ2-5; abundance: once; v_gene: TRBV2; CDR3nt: TGTGCCAGCAACATTAACGGGGGGGGAGAGCCCCAGTACTTC; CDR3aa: CASNINGGGEPQYF
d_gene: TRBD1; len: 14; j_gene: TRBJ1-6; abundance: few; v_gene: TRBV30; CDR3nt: TGTGCCTGGAGTGCTACAGGGGAATTTGTTCCCCTCCACTTT; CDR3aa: CAWSATGEFVPLHF
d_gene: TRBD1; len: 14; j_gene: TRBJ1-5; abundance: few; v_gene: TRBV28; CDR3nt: TGTGCCAGCAGCGCTCAGGGGGCATTATGGGCCCAGCATTTT; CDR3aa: CASSAQGALWAQHF
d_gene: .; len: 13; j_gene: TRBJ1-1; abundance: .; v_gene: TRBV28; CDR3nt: TGTGCCAGCAGTCCCTATAGAACCACTGAAGCTTTCTTT; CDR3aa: CASSPYRTTEAFF
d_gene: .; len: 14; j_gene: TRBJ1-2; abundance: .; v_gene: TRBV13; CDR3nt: TGTGCCAGCAGCCCCCGACTACTACAGGGAGGCTACACCTTC; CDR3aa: CASSPRLLQGGYTF
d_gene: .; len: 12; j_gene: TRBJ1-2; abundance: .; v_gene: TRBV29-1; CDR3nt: TGCAGCGTTGGATGGGGGAGTGGAGGCTACACCTTC; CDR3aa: CSVGWGSGGYTF
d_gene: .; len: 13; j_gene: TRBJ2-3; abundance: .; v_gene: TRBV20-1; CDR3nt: TGCAGTGCTAGTCGGGAGTCTACGGGGACGCAGTATTTT; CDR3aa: CSASRESTGTQYF
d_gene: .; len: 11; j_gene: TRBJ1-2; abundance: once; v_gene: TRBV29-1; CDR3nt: TGCAGCGCCCAAGGGACATCTGGCTACACCTTC; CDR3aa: CSAQGTSGYTF
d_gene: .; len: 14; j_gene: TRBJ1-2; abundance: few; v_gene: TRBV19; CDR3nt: TGTGCCAGTAGTATTGGAGGGGAAGTCTATGGCTACACCTTC; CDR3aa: CASSIGGEVYGYTF
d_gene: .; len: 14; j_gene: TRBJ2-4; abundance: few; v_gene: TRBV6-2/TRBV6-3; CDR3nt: TGTGCCAGCAGTTACGGCAGGGCCAAAAACATTCAGTACTTC; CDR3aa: CASSYGRAKNIQYF
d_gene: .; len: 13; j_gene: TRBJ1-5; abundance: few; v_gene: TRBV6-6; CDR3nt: TGTGCCAGCCGGGACCGACTCAATCAGCCCCAGCATTTT; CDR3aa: CASRDRLNQPQHF
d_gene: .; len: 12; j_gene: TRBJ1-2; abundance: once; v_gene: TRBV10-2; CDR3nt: TGCGCCAGCAGTGGCGGCTTTGAGGGCTACACCTTC; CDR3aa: CASSGGFEGYTF
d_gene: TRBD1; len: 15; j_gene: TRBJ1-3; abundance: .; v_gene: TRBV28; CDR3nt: TGTGCCAGCAATTCACAGGGGGCGGGAGGAAACACCATATATTTT; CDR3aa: CASNSQGAGGNTIYF
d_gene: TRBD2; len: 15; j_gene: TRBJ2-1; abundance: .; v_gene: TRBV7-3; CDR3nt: TGTGCCAGCAGCCCACCGGGACTAGGGTACAATGAGCAGTTCTTC; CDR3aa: CASSPPGLGYNEQFF
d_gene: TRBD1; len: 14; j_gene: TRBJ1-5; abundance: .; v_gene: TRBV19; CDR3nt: TGTGCCAGTAGTTCCCGGGACAGGGGTCAGCCCCAGCATTTT; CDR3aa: CASSSRDRGQPQHF
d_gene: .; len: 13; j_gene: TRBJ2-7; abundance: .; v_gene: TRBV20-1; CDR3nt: TGCAGTGCTAGTCGCCAGGGGGGGTACGAGCAGTACTTC; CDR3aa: CSASRQGGYEQYF
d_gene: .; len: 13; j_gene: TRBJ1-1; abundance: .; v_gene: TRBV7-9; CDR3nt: TGTGCCAGCAGCTTAGACCAAAACACTGAAGCTTTCTTT; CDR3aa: CASSLDQNTEAFF
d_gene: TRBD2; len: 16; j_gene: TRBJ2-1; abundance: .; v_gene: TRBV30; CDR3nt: TGTGCCTGGAGCCGTTTCAGCGGGGGGTCCTACAATGAGCAGTTCTTC; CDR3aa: CAWSRFSGGSYNEQFF
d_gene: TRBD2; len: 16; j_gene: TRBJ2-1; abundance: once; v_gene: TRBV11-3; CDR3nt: TGTGCCAGCAGCTCTAGATTTAGCGGGAGGTACAATGAGCAGTTCTTC; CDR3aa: CASSSRFSGRYNEQFF
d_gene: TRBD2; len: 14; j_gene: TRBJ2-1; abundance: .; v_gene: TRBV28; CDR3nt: TGTGCCAGCAGCTATGGACTAGCGGGGAATGAGCAGTTCTTC; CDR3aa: CASSYGLAGNEQFF
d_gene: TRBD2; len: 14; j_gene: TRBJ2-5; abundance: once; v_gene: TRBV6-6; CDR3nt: TGTGCCAGCAGCTCCGGGACTAGCGGGGAGACCCAGTACTTC; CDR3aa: CASSSGTSGETQYF
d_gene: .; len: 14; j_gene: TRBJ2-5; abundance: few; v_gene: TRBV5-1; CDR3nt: TGCGCCAGCAGCTTGCGAGGGACGGTTTTGTCCCAGTACTTC; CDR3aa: CASSLRGTVLSQYF
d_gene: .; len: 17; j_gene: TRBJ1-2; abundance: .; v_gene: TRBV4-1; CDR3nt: TGCGCCAGCAGCCAAGATATCGCCGGGGGGTACGGCTATGGCTACACCTTC; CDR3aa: CASSQDIAGGYGYGYTF
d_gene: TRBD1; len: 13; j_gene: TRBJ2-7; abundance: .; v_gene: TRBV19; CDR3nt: TGTGCCAGCGCAAGGGGCAGGGGGCTCGAGCAGTACTTC; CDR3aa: CASARGRGLEQYF
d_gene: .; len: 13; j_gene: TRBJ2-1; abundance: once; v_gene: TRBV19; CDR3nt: TGTGCCAGTAGTCTTGGGCTTGACAATGAGCAGTTCTTC; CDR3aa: CASSLGLDNEQFF
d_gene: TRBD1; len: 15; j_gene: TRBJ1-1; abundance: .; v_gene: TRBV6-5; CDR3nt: TGTGCCAGCAGTTACCTGGGACAGGGAAACACTGAAGCTTTCTTT; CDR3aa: CASSYLGQGNTEAFF
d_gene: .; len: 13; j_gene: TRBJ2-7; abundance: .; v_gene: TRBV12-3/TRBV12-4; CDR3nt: TGTGCCAGCAGTTTCCATAGCCCATACGAGCAGTACTTC; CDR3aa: CASSFHSPYEQYF